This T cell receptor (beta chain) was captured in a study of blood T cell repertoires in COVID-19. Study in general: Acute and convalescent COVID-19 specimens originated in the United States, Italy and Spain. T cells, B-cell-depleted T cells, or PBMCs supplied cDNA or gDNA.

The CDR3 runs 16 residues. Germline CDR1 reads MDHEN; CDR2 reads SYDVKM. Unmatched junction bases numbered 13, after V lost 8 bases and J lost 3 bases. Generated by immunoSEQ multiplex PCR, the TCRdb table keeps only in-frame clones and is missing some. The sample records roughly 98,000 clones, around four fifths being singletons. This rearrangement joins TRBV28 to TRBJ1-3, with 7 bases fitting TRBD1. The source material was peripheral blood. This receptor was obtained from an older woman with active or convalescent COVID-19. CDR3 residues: CASSSPGDRDGNTIYF. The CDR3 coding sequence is TGTGCCAGCTCTAGTCCCGGCGACAGGGATGGAAACACCATATATTTT. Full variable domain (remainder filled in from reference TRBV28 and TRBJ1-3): DVKVTQSSRYLVKRTGEKVFLECVQDMDHENMFWYRQDPGLGLRLIYFSYDVKMKEKGDIPEGYSVSREKKERFSLILESASTNQTSMYLCASSSPGDRDGNTIYFGEGSWLTVV.